The clone carrying this T cell receptor beta chain came up a few times. The sample comes from a study of T-cell reconstitution after alpha-beta-depleted transplantation in children. Unique molecular identifiers were incorporated into the prepared TCRbeta library. TCRdb itself ran the PCR reads through MiXCR, one entry per CDR3 protein. This table holds over 150,000 distinct CDR3 sequences, roughly 7% found once. The CDR3 covers 14 residues. Trimming cost V 1 base and J 7 bases, with 13 bases left between them. J is TRBJ1-2 and V is TRBV12-3 or TRBV12-4; perhaps TRBD1 as D (6 bases). The receptor's source is a boy aged 2-15 years with acute lymphoblastic leukemia, due to receive a stem cell transplant. The sample was PBMCs, taken before TCRalphabeta/CD19-depleted stem cell transplant. In DNA, the CDR3 is TGTGCCAGCAGTTTAGGGGGGCCACAGGGTGGCTACACCTTC. As protein: CASSLGGPQGGYTF.